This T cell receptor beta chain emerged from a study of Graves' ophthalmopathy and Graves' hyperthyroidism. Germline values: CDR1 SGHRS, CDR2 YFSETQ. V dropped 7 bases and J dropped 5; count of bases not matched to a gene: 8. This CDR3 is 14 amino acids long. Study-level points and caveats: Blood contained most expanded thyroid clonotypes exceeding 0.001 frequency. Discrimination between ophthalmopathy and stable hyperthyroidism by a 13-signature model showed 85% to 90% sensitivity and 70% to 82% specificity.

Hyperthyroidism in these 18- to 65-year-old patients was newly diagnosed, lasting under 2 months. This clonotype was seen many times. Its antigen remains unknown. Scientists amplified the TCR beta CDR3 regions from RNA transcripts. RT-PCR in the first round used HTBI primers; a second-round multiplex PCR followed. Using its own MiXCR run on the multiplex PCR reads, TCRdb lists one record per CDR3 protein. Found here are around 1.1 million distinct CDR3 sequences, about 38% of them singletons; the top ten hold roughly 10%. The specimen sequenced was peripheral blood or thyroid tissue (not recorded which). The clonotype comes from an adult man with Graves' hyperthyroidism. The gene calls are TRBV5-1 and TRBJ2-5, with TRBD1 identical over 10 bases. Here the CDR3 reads CASGPGQGIETQYF. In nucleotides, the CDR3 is TGCGCCAGCGGCCCGGGACAGGGGATCGAGACCCAGTACTTC.